Listed below are T cell receptor beta chains from one sample, sequenced in a study of cytomegalovirus exposure and HLA in healthy donors. Using immunoSEQ multiplex PCR, the repertoire was profiled, and TCRdb retains in-frame clones only, with some absent. This table holds roughly 190,000 clones, roughly four fifths found once. Material: PBMCs. These receptors came from a woman in her 30s in good health and CMV-seropositive. Both conserved end residues are part of each CDR3. The order of the fields is D gene, J gene, V gene, clone size, CDR3 protein, CDR3 DNA. A D gene is named only where the DNA matches it firmly. Clone size is given for some rows only: seen once, a few or many times, or a class if the clone is expanded.

>TRBD1|TRBJ1-2|TRBV5-4|NA
CASSLTGGWGYTF
TGTGCCAGCAGCCTTACAGGGGGCTGGGGCTACACCTTC
>NA|TRBJ2-1|TRBV5-5|NA
CASRNRSNSYNEQFF
TGTGCCAGCAGGAATCGGTCTAACTCCTACAATGAGCAGTTCTTC
>NA|TRBJ2-2|TRBV25-1|few
CASSGLNTGELFF
TGTGCCAGCAGTGGGCTGAACACCGGGGAGCTGTTTTTT
>TRBD2|TRBJ2-3|TRBV5-1|NA
CASSTLGLAGGQDTQYF
TGCGCCAGCAGCACTCTGGGACTAGCGGGAGGACAAGATACGCAGTATTTT
>NA|TRBJ2-7|TRBV11-2|NA
CASSPSSYEQYF
TGTGCCAGCAGCCCTAGCTCCTACGAGCAGTACTTC
>NA|TRBJ2-7|TRBV11-2|NA
CASSYSTGDYEQYF
TGTGCCAGCAGCTACTCGACCGGGGACTACGAGCAGTACTTC
>NA|TRBJ2-1|TRBV2|NA
CASSLNTRNEQFF
TGTGCCAGCAGTCTGAATACTAGAAATGAGCAGTTCTTC
>NA|TRBJ1-1|TRBV18|NA
CASSPLPPGHQNTEAFF
TGTGCCAGCTCTCCACTGCCCCCGGGACACCAGAACACTGAAGCTTTCTTT
>NA|TRBJ1-1|TRBV5-1|NA
CASSSRGNTEAFF
TGCGCCAGCAGCTCCCGGGGGAACACTGAAGCTTTCTTT
>TRBD1|TRBJ1-4|TRBV18|few
CASSPGTGNEKLFF
TGTGCCAGCTCACCCGGGACAGGGAATGAAAAACTGTTTTTT
>TRBD2|TRBJ2-1|TRBV5-4|NA
CASSQPHSGTSGRGEQFF
TGTGCCAGCAGCCAGCCTCACTCCGGGACTAGCGGGAGGGGTGAGCAGTTCTTC
>TRBD2|TRBJ2-7|TRBV7-9|NA
CASSEGLAVWEQYF
TGTGCCAGCAGCGAAGGACTAGCGGTCTGGGAGCAGTACTTC
>TRBD1|TRBJ1-5|TRBV5-5|NA
CASSLLGQVNQPQHF
TGTGCCAGCAGCTTGCTCGGACAGGTCAATCAGCCCCAGCATTTT
>NA|TRBJ2-3|TRBV13|NA
CAGRGLSITDTQYF
TGTGCCGGGCGGGGACTTTCAATCACAGATACGCAGTATTTT
>NA|TRBJ1-1|TRBV5-1|NA
CASEVPGQPSTEAFF
TGCGCCAGCGAAGTTCCGGGACAACCGAGCACTGAAGCTTTCTTT
>NA|TRBJ2-7|TRBV7-2|NA
CASSLSTGYDSYEQYF
TGTGCCAGCAGCTTAAGTACCGGTTACGACTCCTACGAGCAGTACTTC
>NA|TRBJ2-4|TRBV28|NA
CASSLRATVSKNIQYF
TGTGCCAGCAGTTTACGAGCCACTGTTTCCAAAAACATTCAGTACTTC
>TRBD2|TRBJ2-5|TRBV18|NA
CASSPTRSLAGGRETQYF
TGTGCCAGCTCACCAACAAGGAGCCTAGCGGGAGGACGAGAGACCCAGTACTTC
>NA|TRBJ2-1|TRBV5-1|NA
CASSLVEALSGNEQFF
TGCGCCAGCAGCTTGGTCGAGGCCCTGAGTGGCAATGAGCAGTTCTTC
>NA|TRBJ2-1|TRBV2|NA
CASKRTAGTYNEQFF
TGTGCCAGCAAGAGGACGGCGGGGACTTACAATGAGCAGTTCTTC
>NA|TRBJ2-5|TRBV5-1|NA
CASSPNPEETQYF
TGCGCCAGCAGCCCCAACCCGGAAGAGACCCAGTACTTC
>TRBD1|TRBJ2-5|TRBV5-8|NA
CASSSRGSQETQYF
TGTGCCAGCAGCTCCAGGGGGTCCCAAGAGACCCAGTACTTC
>NA|TRBJ2-7|TRBV28|NA
CASSSVRGQHSYEQYF
TGTGCCAGCAGCTCCGTCCGCGGACAGCACTCCTACGAGCAGTACTTC
>TRBD2|TRBJ2-3|TRBV2|NA
CATGLVGTDTQYF
TGTGCCACCGGACTAGTCGGCACAGATACGCAGTATTTT
>TRBD1|TRBJ1-5|TRBV15|NA
CATSRDEGGSQPQHF
TGTGCCACCAGCAGAGATGAAGGGGGCTCTCAGCCCCAGCATTTT
>TRBD2|TRBJ2-1|TRBV15|NA
CATSGGTRYGNEQFF
TGTGCCACCAGCGGCGGGACTAGGTATGGGAATGAGCAGTTCTTC
>TRBD1|TRBJ1-2|TRBV6-1|NA
CASSEQGQGVYGYTF
TGTGCCAGCAGTGAACAAGGACAGGGGGTTTATGGCTACACCTTC
>NA|TRBJ1-5|TRBV15|NA
CATSRDHGGDQPQHF
TGTGCCACCAGCAGAGATCACGGGGGAGATCAGCCCCAGCATTTT
>NA|TRBJ1-2|TRBV2|NA
CASNGQFYGYTF
TGTGCCAGCAACGGACAGTTCTATGGCTACACCTTC
>NA|TRBJ1-4|TRBV7-6|NA
CASSSGGTNEKLFF
TGTGCCAGCAGCTCCGGAGGGACTAATGAAAAACTGTTTTTT
>TRBD2|TRBJ2-1|TRBV7-9|few
CASIGSSGRSYNEQFF
TGTGCCAGCATCGGATCTAGCGGGCGTTCCTACAATGAGCAGTTCTTC
>TRBD1|TRBJ1-5|TRBV19|NA
CASSTGQVYQPQHF
TGTGCCAGTAGTACCGGACAGGTTTATCAGCCCCAGCATTTT
>NA|TRBJ2-7|TRBV25-1|NA
CASRDRSSSYEQYF
TGTGCCAGCAGGGACAGAAGTAGCTCCTACGAGCAGTACTTC
>NA|TRBJ1-1|TRBV7-2|NA
CAHRGQPNTEAFF
TGTGCCCATAGAGGGCAACCGAACACTGAAGCTTTCTTT
>TRBD1|TRBJ2-3|TRBV5-1|NA
CASTATGKDTQYF
TGCGCCAGCACCGCGACAGGGAAAGATACGCAGTATTTT
>NA|TRBJ2-7|TRBV21-1|NA
CASNDLDSPSSYEQYF
TGTGCCAGCAACGACTTAGACTCACCTAGCTCCTACGAGCAGTACTTC
>NA|TRBJ2-5|TRBV27|NA
CASSLSEGETQYF
TGTGCCAGCAGTTTATCGGAGGGAGAGACCCAGTACTTC
>TRBD2|TRBJ2-7|TRBV7-2|NA
CASSSPGTSGGSPDEQYF
TGTGCCAGCAGCTCGCCGGGTACTAGCGGGGGCTCTCCTGACGAGCAGTACTTC
>NA|TRBJ1-1|TRBV9|NA
CASSVEGGRNTEAFF
TGTGCCAGCAGCGTAGAAGGAGGGAGGAACACTGAAGCTTTCTTT
>TRBD2|TRBJ2-7|TRBV11-2|NA
CASSTLAGPGVVHF
TGTGCCAGCAGCACCCTAGCGGGCCCGGGTGTGGTACACTTC
>NA|TRBJ2-3|TRBV4-1|NA
CALVSGSTDTQYF
TGCGCCCTCGTTAGCGGAAGCACAGATACGCAGTATTTT
>NA|TRBJ2-2|TRBV4-1|NA
CASSRVFGVNTGELFF
TGCGCCAGCAGCCGAGTCTTCGGGGTGAACACCGGGGAGCTGTTTTTT
>TRBD1|TRBJ2-7|TRBV19|NA
CASSPQGANPYERYF
TGTGCCAGTAGTCCACAGGGGGCTAACCCCTACGAGCGGTACTTC
>TRBD1|TRBJ1-6|TRBV2|NA
CASRYDRGLSPLHF
TGTGCCAGCAGATATGACAGGGGGCTGTCACCCCTCCACTTT
>NA|TRBJ1-2|TRBV7-9|once
CASSLMDSRYTF
TGTGCCAGCAGCTTAATGGACAGTCGCTACACCTTC
>TRBD2|TRBJ2-7|TRBV19|NA
CASSMASGSRYEQYF
TGTGCCAGTAGTATGGCTAGCGGGAGTAGGTACGAGCAGTACTTC
>NA|TRBJ2-7|TRBV27|NA
CASRSGSSYEQYF
TGTGCCAGCAGGAGCGGGTCCTCCTACGAGCAGTACTTC
>NA|TRBJ2-1|TRBV21-1|NA
CASSKVLGAKPNEQFF
TGTGCCAGCAGCAAAGTGTTGGGGGCGAAACCCAATGAGCAGTTCTTC
>NA|TRBJ1-2|TRBV2|NA
CASGLSREGGQRYGYTF
TGTGCCAGCGGTTTGTCCAGGGAGGGCGGGCAGAGGTATGGCTACACCTTC
>TRBD1|TRBJ2-7|TRBV6-6|few
CASRLTGVPYEQYF
TGTGCCAGCAGGTTGACAGGGGTTCCCTACGAGCAGTACTTC